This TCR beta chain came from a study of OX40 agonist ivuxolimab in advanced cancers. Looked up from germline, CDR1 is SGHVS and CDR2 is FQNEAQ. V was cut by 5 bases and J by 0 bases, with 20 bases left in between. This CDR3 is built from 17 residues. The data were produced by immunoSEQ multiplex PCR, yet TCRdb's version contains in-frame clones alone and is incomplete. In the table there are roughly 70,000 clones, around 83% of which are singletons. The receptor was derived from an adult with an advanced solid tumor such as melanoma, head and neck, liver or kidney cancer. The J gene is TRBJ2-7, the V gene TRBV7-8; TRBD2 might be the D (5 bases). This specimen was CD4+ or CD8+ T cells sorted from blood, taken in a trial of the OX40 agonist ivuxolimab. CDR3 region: CASSRGRASSPSYEQYF. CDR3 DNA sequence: TGTGCCAGCAGCCGCGGTCGGGCTAGCTCACCCTCCTACGAGCAGTACTTC.